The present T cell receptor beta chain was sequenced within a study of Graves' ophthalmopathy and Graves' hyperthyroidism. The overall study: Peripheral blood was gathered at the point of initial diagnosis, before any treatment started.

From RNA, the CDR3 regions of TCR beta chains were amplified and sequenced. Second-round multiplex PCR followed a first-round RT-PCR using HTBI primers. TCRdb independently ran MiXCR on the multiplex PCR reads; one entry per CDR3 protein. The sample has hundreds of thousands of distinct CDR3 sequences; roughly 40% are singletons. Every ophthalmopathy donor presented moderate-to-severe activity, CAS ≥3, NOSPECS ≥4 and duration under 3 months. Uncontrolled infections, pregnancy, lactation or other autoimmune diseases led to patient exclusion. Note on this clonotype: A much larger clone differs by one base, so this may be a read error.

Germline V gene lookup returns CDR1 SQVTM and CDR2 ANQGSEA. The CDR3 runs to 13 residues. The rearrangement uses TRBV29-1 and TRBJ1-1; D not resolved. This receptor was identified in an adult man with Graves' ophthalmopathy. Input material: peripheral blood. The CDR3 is CSVSQRPNAEAFF. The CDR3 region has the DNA TGCAGCGTATCACAGAGGCCGAACGCTGAAGCTTTCTTT.